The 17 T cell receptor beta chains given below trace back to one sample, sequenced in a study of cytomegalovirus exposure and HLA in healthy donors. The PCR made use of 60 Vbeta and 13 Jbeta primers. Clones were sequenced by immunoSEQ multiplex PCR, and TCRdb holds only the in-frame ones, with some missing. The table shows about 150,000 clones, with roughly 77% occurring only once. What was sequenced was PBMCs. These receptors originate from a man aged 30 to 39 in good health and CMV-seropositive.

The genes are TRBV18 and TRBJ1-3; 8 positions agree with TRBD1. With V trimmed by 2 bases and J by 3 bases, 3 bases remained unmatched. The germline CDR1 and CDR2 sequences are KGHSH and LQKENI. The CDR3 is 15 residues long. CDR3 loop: CASSPTTGDGNTIYF. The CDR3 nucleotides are TGTGCCAGCTCACCAACGACAGGGGATGGAAACACCATATATTTT.

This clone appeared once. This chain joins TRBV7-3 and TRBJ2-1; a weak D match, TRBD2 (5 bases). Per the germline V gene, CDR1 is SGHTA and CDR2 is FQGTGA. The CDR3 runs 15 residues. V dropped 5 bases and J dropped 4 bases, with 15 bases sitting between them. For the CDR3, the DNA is TGTGCCAGCAGCCCTCGTGCTAGCTCGTACAATGAGCAGTTCTTC. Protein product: CASSPRASSYNEQFF.

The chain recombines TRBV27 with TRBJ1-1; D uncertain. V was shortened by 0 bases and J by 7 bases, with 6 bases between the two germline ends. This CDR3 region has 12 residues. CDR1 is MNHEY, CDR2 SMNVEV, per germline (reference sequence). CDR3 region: CASSLSGYEAFF. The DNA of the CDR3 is TGTGCCAGCAGTTTATCCGGGTATGAAGCTTTCTTT.

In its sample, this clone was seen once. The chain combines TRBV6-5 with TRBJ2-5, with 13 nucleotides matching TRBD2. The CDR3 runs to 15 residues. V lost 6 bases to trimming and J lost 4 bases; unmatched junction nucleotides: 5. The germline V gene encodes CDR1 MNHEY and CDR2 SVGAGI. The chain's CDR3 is CASRPTSGGPETQYF. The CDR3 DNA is TGTGCCAGCAGGCCGACTAGCGGGGGGCCAGAGACCCAGTACTTC.

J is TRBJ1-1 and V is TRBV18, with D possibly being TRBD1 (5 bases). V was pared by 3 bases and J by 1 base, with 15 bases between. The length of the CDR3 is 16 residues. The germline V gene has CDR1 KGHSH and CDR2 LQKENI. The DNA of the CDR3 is TGTGCCAGCTCACCCCCCCGCGGCCAGGGGAACACTGAAGCTTTCTTT. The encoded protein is CASSPPRGQGNTEAFF.

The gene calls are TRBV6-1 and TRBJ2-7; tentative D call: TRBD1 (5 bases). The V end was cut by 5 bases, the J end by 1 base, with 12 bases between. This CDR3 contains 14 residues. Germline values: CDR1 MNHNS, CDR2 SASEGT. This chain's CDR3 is CASSFSTDSYEQYF. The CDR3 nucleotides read TGTGCCAGCAGTTTCTCGACAGATTCCTACGAGCAGTACTTC.

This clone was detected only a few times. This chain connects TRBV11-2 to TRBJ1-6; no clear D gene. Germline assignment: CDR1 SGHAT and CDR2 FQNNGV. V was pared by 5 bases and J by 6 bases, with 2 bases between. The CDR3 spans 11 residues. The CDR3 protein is CASSLNSPLHF. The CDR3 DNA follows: TGTGCCAGCAGCCTTAATTCACCCCTCCACTTT.

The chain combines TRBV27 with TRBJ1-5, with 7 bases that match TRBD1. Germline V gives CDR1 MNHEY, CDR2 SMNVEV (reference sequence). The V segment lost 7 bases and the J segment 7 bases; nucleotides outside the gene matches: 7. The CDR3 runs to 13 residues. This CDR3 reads CASKGQGGQPQHF. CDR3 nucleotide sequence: TGTGCCAGCAAGGGGCAGGGGGGACAGCCCCAGCATTTT.

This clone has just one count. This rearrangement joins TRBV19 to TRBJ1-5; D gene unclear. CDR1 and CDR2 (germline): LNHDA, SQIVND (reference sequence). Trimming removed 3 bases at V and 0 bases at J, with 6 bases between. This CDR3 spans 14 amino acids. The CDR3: CASSIVDSNQPQHF. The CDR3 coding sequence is TGTGCCAGTAGTATCGTAGATAGCAATCAGCCCCAGCATTTT.

The CDR3 sequence: CASSEGAGGNEQFF. In nucleotides, the CDR3 is TGTGCCAGCAGTGAAGGGGCAGGGGGAAATGAGCAGTTCTTC. The chain joins TRBV2 to TRBJ2-1; 7 nucleotides line up with TRBD1. The CDR3 has 14 amino acids. The ends lost 1 base at V and 7 bases at J; junction bases unmatched: 4. The germline V gene encodes CDR1 SNHLY and CDR2 FYNNEI.

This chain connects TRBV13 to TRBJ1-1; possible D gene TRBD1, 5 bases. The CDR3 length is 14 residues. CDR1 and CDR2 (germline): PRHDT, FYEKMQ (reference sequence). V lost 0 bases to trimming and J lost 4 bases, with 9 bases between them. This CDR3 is CASSLGGGATEAFF. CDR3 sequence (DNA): TGTGCCAGCAGCTTAGGGGGAGGGGCCACTGAAGCTTTCTTT.

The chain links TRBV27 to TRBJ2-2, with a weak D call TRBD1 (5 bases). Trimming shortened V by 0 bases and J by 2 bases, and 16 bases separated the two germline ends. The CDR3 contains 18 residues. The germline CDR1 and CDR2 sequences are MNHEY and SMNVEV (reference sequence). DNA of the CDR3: TGTGCCAGCAGTTTATCCCCCGCAGGGATACTTAACACCGGGGAGCTGTTTTTT. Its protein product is CASSLSPAGILNTGELFF.

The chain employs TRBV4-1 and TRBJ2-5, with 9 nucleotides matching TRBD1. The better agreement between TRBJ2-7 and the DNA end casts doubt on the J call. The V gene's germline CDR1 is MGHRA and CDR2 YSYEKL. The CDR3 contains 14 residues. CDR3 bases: TGCGCCAGCAGCCAAGGGACAGGGGATTACGAGCAGTACTTC. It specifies CASSQGTGDYEQYF.

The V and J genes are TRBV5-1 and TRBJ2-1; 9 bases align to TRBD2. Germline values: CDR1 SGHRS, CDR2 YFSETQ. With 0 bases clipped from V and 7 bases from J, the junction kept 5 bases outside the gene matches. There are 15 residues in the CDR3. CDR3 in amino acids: CASSLGLAEGNEQFF. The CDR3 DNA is TGCGCCAGCAGCTTGGGACTAGCGGAGGGTAATGAGCAGTTCTTC.

The chain's CDR3 is CASSGLGLTASYGYTF. CDR3 bases: TGTGCCAGCAGCGGTCTCGGATTGACAGCTAGCTATGGCTACACCTTC. The chain carries TRBV5-6 and TRBJ1-2; the D gene is possibly TRBD1 (5 bases). The length of the CDR3 is 16 residues. CDR1 is SGHDT and CDR2 is YYEEEE in the germline V gene. The ends were cut back, 4 bases at V and 4 bases at J, with 20 bases in the middle.

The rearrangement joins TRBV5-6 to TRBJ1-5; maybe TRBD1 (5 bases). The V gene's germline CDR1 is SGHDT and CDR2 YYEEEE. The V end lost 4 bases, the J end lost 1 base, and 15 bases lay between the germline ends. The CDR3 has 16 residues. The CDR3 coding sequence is TGTGCCAGCAGCCTGGGACCGGGAAGGAGCAATCAGCCCCAGCATTTT. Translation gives CASSLGPGRSNQPQHF.

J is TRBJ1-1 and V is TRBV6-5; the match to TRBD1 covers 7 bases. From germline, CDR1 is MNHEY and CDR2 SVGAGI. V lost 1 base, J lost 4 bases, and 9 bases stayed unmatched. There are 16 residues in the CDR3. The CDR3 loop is CASSYFSTGSGTEAFF. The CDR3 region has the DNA TGTGCCAGCAGTTACTTTTCGACAGGGTCGGGCACTGAAGCTTTCTTT.